Listed below are T cell receptor beta chains from one sample, sequenced in a study of response to subunit inactivated influenza vaccine. TCRdb used MiXCR to reprocess the RT-PCR reads, holding one entry per CDR3 protein. The sample yields about 520,000 distinct CDR3 sequences, about 25% seen once. Material: CD4+ T cells sorted from PBMCs, obtained roughly 5 days after vaccination. The receptors derive from a man in his fifties who received an inactivated influenza vaccine. Each CDR3 is given with its conserved first and last residue. Fields, in order: V gene, J gene, clone size, D gene, CDR3 protein, CDR3 DNA. D genes are given only for firm matches. Clone size appears in some rows only: once, few, many, or a class for an expanded clone.

V: TRBV6-1; J: TRBJ2-3; size: few; D: .; CDR3: CASSGGDLGTDTQYF; DNA: TGTGCCAGCAGTGGAGGGGACCTGGGCACAGATACGCAGTATTTT
V: TRBV20-1; J: TRBJ2-7; size: .; D: .; CDR3: CSARDGTLRYHEQYF; DNA: TGCAGTGCTAGAGATGGGACCCTTCGCTACCACGAGCAGTACTTC
V: TRBV20-1; J: TRBJ2-5; size: few; D: TRBD2; CDR3: CSARPGGREKPSHRETQYF; DNA: TGCAGTGCTAGACCCGGGGGGAGAGAGAAACCCTCCCACCGGGAGACCCAGTACTTC
V: TRBV7-9; J: TRBJ2-3; size: .; D: .; CDR3: CASSLAAADTQYF; DNA: TGTGCCAGCAGCTTAGCGGCTGCAGATACGCAGTATTTT
V: TRBV20-1; J: TRBJ2-4; size: few; D: .; CDR3: CSATSLGSHAKNIQYF; DNA: TGCAGTGCTACTTCTCTTGGGAGCCACGCCAAAAACATTCAGTACTTC
V: TRBV12-3/TRBV12-4; J: TRBJ1-4; size: .; D: .; CDR3: CASRRRNGPNEKLFF; DNA: TGTGCCAGCAGACGTAGGAATGGCCCCAATGAAAAACTGTTTTTT
V: TRBV28; J: TRBJ2-4; size: .; D: .; CDR3: CASSLFGQIAKNIQYF; DNA: TGTGCCAGCAGTTTATTTGGACAGATAGCCAAAAACATTCAGTACTTC
V: TRBV11-2; J: TRBJ2-7; size: .; D: .; CDR3: CASSRIQGGRGNEQYF; DNA: TGTGCCAGCAGCCGTATACAGGGCGGCAGGGGAAACGAGCAGTACTTC
V: TRBV29-1; J: TRBJ2-1; size: .; D: .; CDR3: CSVTRGASYNEQFF; DNA: TGCAGCGTTACCCGGGGGGCATCCTACAATGAGCAGTTCTTC
V: TRBV9; J: TRBJ2-3; size: few; D: .; CDR3: CASSVATNTDTQYF; DNA: TGTGCCAGCAGCGTAGCTACCAACACAGATACGCAGTATTTT
V: TRBV7-2; J: TRBJ2-3; size: .; D: .; CDR3: CASSYPGYTDTQYF; DNA: TGTGCCAGCAGCTACCCCGGGTACACAGATACGCAGTATTTT
V: TRBV12-3/TRBV12-4; J: TRBJ2-1; size: many; D: .; CDR3: CASAPSGIYNEQFF; DNA: TGTGCCAGCGCCCCATCGGGGATTTACAATGAGCAGTTCTTC
V: TRBV10-3; J: TRBJ1-1; size: .; D: .; CDR3: CAITQQERNTEAFF; DNA: TGTGCCATCACCCAGCAGGAGCGGAACACTGAAGCTTTCTTT
V: TRBV7-2; J: TRBJ1-1; size: .; D: TRBD1; CDR3: CASRTGQENTEAFF; DNA: TGTGCCAGCAGGACGGGACAGGAGAACACTGAAGCTTTCTTT
V: TRBV6-4; J: TRBJ2-2; size: .; D: TRBD2; CDR3: CASSPAGGTGELFF; DNA: TGTGCCAGCAGTCCAGCGGGGGGAACCGGGGAGCTGTTTTTT
V: TRBV12-3/TRBV12-4; J: TRBJ2-1; size: many; D: .; CDR3: CASSLGYEQFF; DNA: TGTGCCAGCAGTTTAGGGTATGAGCAGTTCTTC
V: TRBV20-1; J: TRBJ1-5; size: few; D: .; CDR3: CSALVAGHNQPQHF; DNA: TGCAGTGCTCTAGTTGCCGGGCACAATCAGCCCCAGCATTTT
V: TRBV28; J: TRBJ2-7; size: .; D: TRBD1; CDR3: CASSLSWDRHSPEQYF; DNA: TGTGCCAGCAGTTTATCCTGGGACAGGCACTCACCCGAGCAGTACTTC
V: TRBV14; J: TRBJ1-6; size: .; D: .; CDR3: CASSHSGTFSPLHF; DNA: TGTGCCAGCAGCCATTCTGGGACATTTTCACCCCTCCACTTT
V: TRBV20-1; J: TRBJ1-5; size: few; D: .; CDR3: CSASHRVSNQPQHF; DNA: TGCAGTGCTAGTCACAGGGTGAGCAATCAGCCCCAGCATTTT
V: TRBV7-2; J: TRBJ2-1; size: few; D: TRBD2; CDR3: CASSLGGLAGGQFF; DNA: TGTGCCAGCAGCTTAGGAGGACTAGCGGGAGGGCAGTTCTTC
V: TRBV24-1; J: TRBJ1-5; size: .; D: .; CDR3: CATSDGGAHQPQHF; DNA: TGTGCCACCAGTGATGGGGGGGCGCATCAGCCCCAGCATTTT
V: TRBV5-8; J: TRBJ1-5; size: .; D: .; CDR3: CASSFLSDYSNQPQHF; DNA: TGTGCCAGCAGCTTCCTTTCCGATTATAGCAATCAGCCCCAGCATTTT
V: TRBV29-1; J: TRBJ2-1; size: .; D: TRBD2; CDR3: CSVEVTSGNNEQFF; DNA: TGCAGCGTTGAGGTAACTAGCGGAAACAATGAGCAGTTCTTC
V: TRBV12-3/TRBV12-4; J: TRBJ2-5; size: few; D: .; CDR3: CASSPSPGSGETQYF; DNA: TGTGCCAGCAGTCCCAGTCCTGGGTCTGGGGAGACCCAGTACTTC
V: TRBV12-3/TRBV12-4; J: TRBJ2-7; size: many; D: TRBD2; CDR3: CASSPSGGPYEQYF; DNA: TGTGCCAGCAGTCCGAGCGGGGGGCCCTACGAGCAGTACTTC
V: TRBV20-1; J: TRBJ2-1; size: .; D: .; CDR3: CSARSLSASSYNEQFF; DNA: TGCAGTGCTAGAAGCCTTAGCGCGAGCTCCTACAATGAGCAGTTCTTC
V: TRBV20-1; J: TRBJ2-3; size: few; D: TRBD1; CDR3: CSARGSARGNADTQYF; DNA: TGCAGTGCTAGAGGTTCCGCCAGGGGGAACGCAGATACGCAGTATTTT
V: TRBV5-6; J: TRBJ2-3; size: few; D: .; CDR3: CASSLVPETDTQYF; DNA: TGTGCCAGCAGCTTAGTCCCAGAAACAGATACGCAGTATTTT
V: TRBV6-4; J: TRBJ2-1; size: .; D: TRBD1; CDR3: CASRGQGGGEQFF; DNA: TGTGCCAGCAGGGGACAGGGAGGGGGTGAGCAGTTCTTC
V: TRBV20-1; J: TRBJ1-3; size: few; D: TRBD1; CDR3: CSASPDRGPGNTIYF; DNA: TGCAGTGCTTCTCCGGACAGGGGGCCTGGAAACACCATATATTTT
V: TRBV25-1; J: TRBJ2-1; size: few; D: TRBD2; CDR3: CASSDPSGGAYNEQFF; DNA: TGTGCCAGCAGTGATCCGAGCGGGGGGGCCTACAATGAGCAGTTCTTC
V: TRBV29-1; J: TRBJ2-1; size: .; D: .; CDR3: CSVEDRRDGEQFF; DNA: TGCAGCGTTGAAGATCGTAGGGACGGTGAGCAGTTCTTC
V: TRBV29-1; J: TRBJ2-4; size: few; D: .; CDR3: CSVGLGESTNIQYF; DNA: TGCAGCGTCGGACTCGGGGAATCGACGAACATTCAGTACTTC
V: TRBV7-8; J: TRBJ2-7; size: .; D: .; CDR3: CASSLGGLYSYEQYF; DNA: TGTGCCAGCAGCTTAGGGGGACTTTACTCTTACGAGCAGTACTTC
V: TRBV6-5; J: TRBJ2-7; size: .; D: TRBD1; CDR3: CASSYSGHGRGRITEQYF; DNA: TGTGCCAGCAGTTACTCGGGGCATGGAAGGGGGCGCATAACCGAGCAGTACTTC
V: TRBV7-3; J: TRBJ2-2; size: few; D: .; CDR3: CASSVQWGAGELFF; DNA: TGTGCCAGCAGTGTCCAATGGGGGGCCGGGGAGCTGTTTTTT
V: TRBV7-6; J: TRBJ2-1; size: few; D: TRBD2; CDR3: CASSLVLWTRYNEQFF; DNA: TGTGCCAGCAGCTTAGTACTCTGGACTAGATACAATGAGCAGTTCTTC
V: TRBV20-1; J: TRBJ2-3; size: few; D: .; CDR3: CSAIETQDTFGDTQYF; DNA: TGCAGTGCTATTGAAACCCAAGACACATTTGGAGATACGCAGTATTTT
V: TRBV3-1; J: TRBJ1-2; size: .; D: .; CDR3: CASSQDLGENGYTF; DNA: TGTGCCAGCAGCCAAGATTTAGGGGAGAATGGCTACACCTTC
V: TRBV18; J: TRBJ1-2; size: once; D: .; CDR3: CASSSSGSNYGYTF; DNA: TGTGCCAGCTCATCATCCGGGTCAAACTATGGCTACACCTTC
V: TRBV20-1; J: TRBJ2-1; size: few; D: .; CDR3: CSAISRVDEQFF; DNA: TGCAGTGCAATCTCCAGGGTTGATGAGCAGTTCTTC
V: TRBV14; J: TRBJ1-5; size: .; D: .; CDR3: CASSQGHSGPQHF; DNA: TGTGCCAGCAGCCAGGGACACTCGGGGCCCCAGCATTTT
V: TRBV15; J: TRBJ2-1; size: few; D: .; CDR3: CATSDPYNEQFF; DNA: TGTGCCACCAGCGACCCTTACAATGAGCAGTTCTTC
V: TRBV20-1; J: TRBJ1-1; size: few; D: .; CDR3: CSARDNRRMNTEAFF; DNA: TGCAGTGCTAGGGACAACAGGAGGATGAACACTGAAGCTTTCTTT
V: TRBV18; J: TRBJ2-3; size: .; D: .; CDR3: CASSPPRGRQDTQYF; DNA: TGTGCCAGCTCACCACCGAGAGGACGGCAAGATACGCAGTATTTT
V: TRBV29-1; J: TRBJ2-1; size: few; D: .; CDR3: CSVEEGRNEQFF; DNA: TGCAGCGTTGAAGAGGGACGTAATGAGCAGTTCTTC
V: TRBV7-8; J: TRBJ2-1; size: .; D: .; CDR3: CASSLVQRHNEQFF; DNA: TGTGCCAGCAGCTTAGTGCAGCGTCACAATGAGCAGTTCTTC
V: TRBV20-1; J: TRBJ2-1; size: few; D: .; CDR3: CSARDWEREQFF; DNA: TGCAGTGCTAGGGACTGGGAGAGAGAGCAGTTCTTC
V: TRBV12-3/TRBV12-4; J: TRBJ1-1; size: .; D: TRBD1; CDR3: CASSFARGAMNTEAFF; DNA: TGTGCCAGCAGTTTTGCCAGGGGGGCGATGAACACTGAAGCTTTCTTT
V: TRBV20-1; J: TRBJ2-3; size: few; D: .; CDR3: CSASDRQKSTDTQYF; DNA: TGCAGTGCTAGCGACCGACAGAAATCTACAGATACGCAGTATTTT
V: TRBV3-1; J: TRBJ2-5; size: few; D: TRBD2; CDR3: CASSQSSGAQETQYF; DNA: TGTGCCAGCAGCCAATCTAGCGGGGCACAAGAGACCCAGTACTTC
V: TRBV29-1; J: TRBJ1-2; size: few; D: .; CDR3: CSVRGRTRIDYTF; DNA: TGCAGCGTCCGGGGACGAACACGCATTGACTACACCTTC
V: TRBV29-1; J: TRBJ2-3; size: once; D: TRBD2; CDR3: CSGLAGALSTDTQYF; DNA: TGCAGCGGGTTAGCGGGGGCCTTGAGCACAGATACGCAGTATTTT
V: TRBV6-1; J: TRBJ1-4; size: .; D: .; CDR3: CASSANRNEKLFF; DNA: TGTGCCAGCTCGGCAAACCGGAATGAAAAACTGTTTTTT